The 20 T cell receptor beta chains given below trace back to one sample, sequenced in a study of OX40 agonist ivuxolimab in advanced cancers. Some clones are missing from TCRdb's copy, which holds only in-frame ones; the method was immunoSEQ multiplex PCR. Of tens of thousands of clones in the sample, about nine tenths were seen once. The sample in question was CD4+ or CD8+ T cells sorted from blood, obtained in a trial of the OX40 agonist ivuxolimab. These receptors all stem from an adult with an advanced solid tumor such as melanoma, head and neck, liver or kidney cancer.

V usage is TRBV19 and J usage is TRBJ1-5; TRBD1 might be the D (6 bases). V was shortened by 8 bases and J by 2 bases, with 19 bases between the two germline ends. This CDR3 spans 16 amino acids. CDR1 LNHDA and CDR2 SQIVND come from the germline V gene (reference sequence). The CDR3 spells CASGGQGRAGNQPQHF. CDR3 in DNA: TGTGCCAGTGGGGGACAAGGACGGGCGGGCAATCAGCCCCAGCATTTT.

This clone was counted only a few times. The chain couples TRBV19 to TRBJ2-7; D unclear. The CDR3 totals 11 residues. From germline, CDR1 is LNHDA and CDR2 SQIVND (reference sequence). Trimming removed 5 bases at V and 2 bases at J, with 4 bases between. CDR3 sequence reads: CASSSTYEQYF. In nucleotides, the CDR3 is TGTGCCAGTAGTTCTACCTACGAGCAGTACTTC.

The chain is built from TRBV7-2 and TRBJ1-1; possibly TRBD1 for D (5 bases). This CDR3 has 14 amino acids. Germline V lookup: CDR1 SGHTA, CDR2 FQGNSA. V was pared by 3 bases and J by 4 bases, with 12 bases between. The CDR3 coding sequence is TGTGCCAGCAGCTTTTCCATGCAGGGCACTGAAGCTTTCTTT. Its protein is CASSFSMQGTEAFF.

This clone has a single count. The CDR3 DNA reads as TGTGCCAGCAGCTGGGGACAGGAGAATGAAAAACTGTTTTTT. Amino acids: CASSWGQENEKLFF. The chain couples TRBV7-9 to TRBJ1-4; 8 nucleotides line up with TRBD1. CDR3 size: 14 residues. J lost 5 bases, V lost 4 bases, and 3 bases had no gene match. Germline V gene sequence: CDR1 SEHNR, CDR2 FQNEAQ (reference sequence).

The DNA of the CDR3 is TGTGCCAGCAGTTTTGGGACAGGCTCTGGAAACACCATATATTTT. It yields the protein CASSFGTGSGNTIYF. The J gene is TRBJ1-3, the V gene TRBV2; 8 nucleotides agree with TRBD1. The germline V gene encodes CDR1 SNHLY and CDR2 FYNNEI. V gave up 5 bases and J gave up 0 bases; unmatched junction bases: 3. This CDR3 is 15 amino acids long.

V usage is TRBV7-8 and J usage is TRBJ1-2; D call uncertain. From germline, CDR1 is SGHVS and CDR2 FQNEAQ. CDR3 length: 16 amino acids. The V gene lost 6 bases and the J gene lost 0 bases, with 17 bases spanning the gap. CDR3 nucleotides: TGTGCCAGCAGTATTTCACCGGGAACCTCTAACTATGGCTACACCTTC. Amino acid sequence: CASSISPGTSNYGYTF.

The rearrangement uses TRBV5-4 and TRBJ2-3; possibly TRBD2 for D (5 bases). Germline CDR1 SGHNT, CDR2 YYREEE (reference sequence). V lost 3 bases and J 0 bases, leaving 5 bases between the germline ends. This CDR3 has 13 amino acids. This chain's CDR3 is CASSWESTDTQYF. The CDR3 DNA reads TGTGCCAGCAGCTGGGAGAGCACAGATACGCAGTATTTT.

This clone has only one observation. The chain recombines TRBV11-3 with TRBJ2-3; no firm D call. This CDR3 comprises 12 residues. Trimming removed 3 bases from V and 2 bases from J, with 3 bases in between. Germline values: CDR1 SGHNT, CDR2 YENEEA. CDR3 coding DNA: TGTGCCAGCAGCTTCAACACAGATACGCAGTATTTT. Its translation is CASSFNTDTQYF.

This clone was recorded only once. The chain uses TRBV7-2 and TRBJ2-5; no clear D. The J call may be faulty, since TRBJ2-7 better matches the DNA end. The CDR3 is 11 amino acids. Germline CDR1 and CDR2: SGHTA and FQGNSA. The CDR3 DNA is TGTGCCAGCAGCTTAATCTACGAGCAGTACTTC. Its translation is CASSLIYEQYF.

This rearrangement joins TRBV4-1 to TRBJ1-2; 12 nucleotides match TRBD1. Germline values: CDR1 MGHRA, CDR2 YSYEKL. The CDR3 totals 17 residues. V gave up 4 bases and J gave up 7 bases; unmatched junction bases: 13. The DNA for the CDR3 is TGCGCCAGCAGCCTTACTCCTCCGGGACAGGGGGCAGGTGGCTACACCTTC. Translated: CASSLTPPGQGAGGYTF.

Concerning this clone: An end of the junction differs from the germline gene, which may be a read error. The J gene is TRBJ2-7, the V gene TRBV19; TRBD1 aligns across 7 bases. Germline CDR1 LNHDA, CDR2 SQIVND (reference sequence). The CDR3 runs to 12 residues. The DNA for the CDR3 is TGTGCCAGTAGTATAGATCCAGGGGGTTGGGACTTC. This sequence encodes CASSIDPGGWDF.

The chain has TRBV6-4 and TRBJ1-5; no clear D. CDR3 length: 14 amino acids. V lost 3 bases and J lost 5, with 11 bases in between. Germline V lookup: CDR1 MRHNA, CDR2 SNTAGT. CDR3 protein: CASSESPGYQPQHF. DNA of the CDR3: TGTGCCAGCAGTGAGAGTCCGGGATATCAGCCCCAGCATTTT.

The chain carries TRBV29-1 and TRBJ2-4, with 9 nucleotides matching TRBD2. Germline lookup yields CDR1 SQVTM and CDR2 ANQGSEA. V trimming: 4 bases; J trimming: 1 base; junction bases outside the gene matches: 11. The CDR3 is 17 amino acids. CDR3 nucleotide sequence: TGCAGCGTTGTTGGTAGAGCGGGAGGAGATGCCAAAAACATTCAGTACTTC. Protein sequence: CSVVGRAGGDAKNIQYF.

V is TRBV7-9 and J is TRBJ1-1, with D maybe TRBD1 (5 bases). Trimming removed 5 bases from V and 4 bases from J, with 14 bases in between. From germline, CDR1 is SEHNR and CDR2 FQNEAQ (reference sequence). The CDR3 runs 14 residues. CDR3 nucleotides: TGTGCCAGCAGCGCACTCGGCGGGGGCACTGAAGCTTTCTTT. Its translation: CASSALGGGTEAFF.

This clone was recorded only once. The V and J genes are TRBV28 and TRBJ2-7, with no clear D. The V end was cut by 6 bases, the J end by 4 bases, with 13 bases between. This CDR3 has 13 residues. Germline V gene data show CDR1 as MDHEN and CDR2 as SYDVKM. CDR3 DNA sequence: TGTGCCAGCAGCACCCCGGAATATTACGAGCAGTACTTC. This codes for CASSTPEYYEQYF.

The chain combines TRBV6-5 with TRBJ1-2; tentatively, D is TRBD1 (5 bases). Germline loops: CDR1 MNHEY, CDR2 SVGAGI. The V and J ends lost 2 bases and 7 bases respectively, with 11 bases between them. CDR3 length: 13 residues. CDR3 protein: CASSYGRGLGYTF. CDR3 DNA: TGTGCCAGCAGTTACGGGAGGGGTCTTGGCTACACCTTC.

V and J are TRBV4-1 and TRBJ2-7, with 8 bases that match TRBD1. The CDR3 loop spans 16 amino acids. Looked up from germline, CDR1 is MGHRA and CDR2 is YSYEKL. The V and J ends lost 3 bases and 7 bases, in that order; junction bases with no gene match: 14. In DNA form, the CDR3 reads TGCGCCAGCAGCCAGGAAAGCCAGGGGGCTGGAGGGGAGCAGTACTTC. Amino acid sequence: CASSQESQGAGGEQYF.

The V gene is TRBV18, the J gene TRBJ2-1; D call uncertain. Germline CDR1 is KGHSH and CDR2 is LQKENI. V was clipped by 3 bases and J by 9 bases, with 6 bases between them. CDR3 length: 11 amino acids. The CDR3 nucleotides read TGTGCCAGCTCACCTTCGGGTGAGCAGTTCTTC. This codes for CASSPSGEQFF.

The chain has TRBV19 and TRBJ2-6, with D perhaps TRBD1 or TRBD2 (6 bases each). V was pared by 7 bases and J by 2 bases, with 12 bases between. The CDR3 runs 15 residues. Germline CDR1 and CDR2: LNHDA and SQIVND (reference sequence). DNA of the CDR3: TGTGCCAGTAACCAAGGGGGGACTGGGGCCAACGTCCTGACTTTC. It yields the protein CASNQGGTGANVLTF.

The chain uses TRBV19 and TRBJ1-5; no definite D call. Trimming shortened V by 3 bases and J by 5 bases, and 11 bases separated the two germline ends. CDR3 length equals 14 residues. The germline V gene encodes CDR1 LNHDA and CDR2 SQIVND (reference sequence). CDR3 in amino acids: CASSIGNSYQPQHF. CDR3 DNA sequence: TGTGCCAGTAGTATCGGGAATTCCTATCAGCCCCAGCATTTT.